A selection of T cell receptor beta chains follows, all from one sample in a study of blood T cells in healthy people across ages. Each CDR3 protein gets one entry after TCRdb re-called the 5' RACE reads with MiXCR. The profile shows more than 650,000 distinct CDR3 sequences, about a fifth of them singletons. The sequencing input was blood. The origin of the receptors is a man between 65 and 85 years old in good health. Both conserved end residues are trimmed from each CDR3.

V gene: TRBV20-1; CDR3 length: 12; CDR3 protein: SATAASSYNEQF
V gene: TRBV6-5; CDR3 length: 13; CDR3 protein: ASSYTKGFFPEAF
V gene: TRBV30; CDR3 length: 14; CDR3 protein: AWSTGTSGGYNEQF
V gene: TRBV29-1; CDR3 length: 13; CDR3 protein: SVETAAGLAYGYT
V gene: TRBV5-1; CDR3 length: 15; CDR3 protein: ASSFRQGAASNTEAF
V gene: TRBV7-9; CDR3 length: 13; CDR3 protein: ASSSAGTGVYEQY
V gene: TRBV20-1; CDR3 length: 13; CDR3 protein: SAPFGGFVGDTQY
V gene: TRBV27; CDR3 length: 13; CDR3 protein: ASSLGVLPTDTQY
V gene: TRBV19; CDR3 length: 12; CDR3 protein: ASSTLRGGETQY
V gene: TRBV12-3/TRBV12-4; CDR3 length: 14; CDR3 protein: ASSLGDTGLNEKLF
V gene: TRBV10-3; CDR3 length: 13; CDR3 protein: AISARTGENTEAF
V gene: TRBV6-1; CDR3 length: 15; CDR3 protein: ASRATGGALSNQPQH
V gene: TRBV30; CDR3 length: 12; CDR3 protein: ACLAGGVGNEQF
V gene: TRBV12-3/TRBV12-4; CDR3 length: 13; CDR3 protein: ASSRGQSGQETQY
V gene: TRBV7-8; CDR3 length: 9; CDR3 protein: ASSAEAEAF
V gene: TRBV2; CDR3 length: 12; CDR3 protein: ASIPGGSYNEQF
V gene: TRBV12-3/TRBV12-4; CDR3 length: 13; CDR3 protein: ASSLAGRSSYEQY
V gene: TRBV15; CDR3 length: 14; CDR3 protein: ATTPRTRWRSNEQF
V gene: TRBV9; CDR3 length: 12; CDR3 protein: ASTFLSGANVLT
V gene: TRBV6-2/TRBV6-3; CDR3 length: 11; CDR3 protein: ASSPDSQRKQF
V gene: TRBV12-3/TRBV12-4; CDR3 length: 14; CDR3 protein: ASSDGTGLSTDTQY
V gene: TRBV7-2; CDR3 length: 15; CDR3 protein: ASSLEVSGPAKNIQY